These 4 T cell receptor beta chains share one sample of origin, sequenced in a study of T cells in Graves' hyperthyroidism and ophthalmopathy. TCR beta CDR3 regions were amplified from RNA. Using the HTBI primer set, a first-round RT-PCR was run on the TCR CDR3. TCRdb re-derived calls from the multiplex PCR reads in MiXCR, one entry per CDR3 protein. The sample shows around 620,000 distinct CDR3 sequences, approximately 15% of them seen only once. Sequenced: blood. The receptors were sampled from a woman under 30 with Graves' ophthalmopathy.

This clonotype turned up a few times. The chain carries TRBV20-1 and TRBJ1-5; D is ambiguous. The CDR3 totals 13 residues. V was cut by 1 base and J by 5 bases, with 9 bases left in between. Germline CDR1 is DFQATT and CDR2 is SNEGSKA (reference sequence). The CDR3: CSARVSWDQPQHF. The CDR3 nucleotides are TGCAGTGCTAGAGTCAGCTGGGATCAGCCCCAGCATTTT.

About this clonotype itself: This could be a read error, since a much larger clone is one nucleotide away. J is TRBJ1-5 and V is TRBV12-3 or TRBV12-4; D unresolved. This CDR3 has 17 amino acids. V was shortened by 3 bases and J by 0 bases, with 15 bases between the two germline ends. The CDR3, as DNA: TGTGCCAGCAGTTTTAGGTCCGGGTCTCTTAGCAATCAGCCCCAGCATTTT. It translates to CASSFRSGSLSNQPQHF.

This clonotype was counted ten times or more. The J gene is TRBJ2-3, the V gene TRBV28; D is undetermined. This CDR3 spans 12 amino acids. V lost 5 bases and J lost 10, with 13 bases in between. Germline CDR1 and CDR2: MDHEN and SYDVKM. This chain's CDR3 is CASSTLFESQYF. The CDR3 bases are TGTGCCAGCAGTACCCTGTTTGAGTCGCAGTATTTT. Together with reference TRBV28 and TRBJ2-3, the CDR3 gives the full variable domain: DVKVTQSSRYLVKRTGEKVFLECVQDMDHENMFWYRQDPGLGLRLIYFSYDVKMKEKGDIPEGYSVSREKKERFSLILESASTNQTSMYLCASSTLFESQYFGPGTRLTVL.

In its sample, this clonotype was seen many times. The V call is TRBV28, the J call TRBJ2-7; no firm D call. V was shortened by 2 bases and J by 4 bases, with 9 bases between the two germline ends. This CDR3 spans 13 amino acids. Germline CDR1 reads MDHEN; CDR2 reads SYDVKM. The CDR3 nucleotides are TGTGCCAGCAGTTTAGGCAGCCGATACGAGCAGTACTTC. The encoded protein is CASSLGSRYEQYF. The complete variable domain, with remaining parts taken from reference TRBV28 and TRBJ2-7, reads DVKVTQSSRYLVKRTGEKVFLECVQDMDHENMFWYRQDPGLGLRLIYFSYDVKMKEKGDIPEGYSVSREKKERFSLILESASTNQTSMYLCASSLGSRYEQYFGPGTRLTVT.